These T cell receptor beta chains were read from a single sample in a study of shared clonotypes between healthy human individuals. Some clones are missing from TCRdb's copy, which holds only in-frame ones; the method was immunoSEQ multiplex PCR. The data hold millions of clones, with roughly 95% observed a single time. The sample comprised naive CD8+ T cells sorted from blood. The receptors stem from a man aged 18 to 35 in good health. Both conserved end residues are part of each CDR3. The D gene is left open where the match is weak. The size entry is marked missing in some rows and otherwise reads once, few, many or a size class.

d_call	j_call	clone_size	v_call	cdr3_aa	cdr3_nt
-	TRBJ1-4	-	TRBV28	CASSLWTNEKLFF	TGTGCCAGCAGTTTGTGGACCAATGAAAAACTGTTTTTT
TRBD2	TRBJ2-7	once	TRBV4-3	CASSQGTSGLYEQYF	TGCGCCAGCAGCCAAGGGACTAGCGGACTCTACGAGCAGTACTTC
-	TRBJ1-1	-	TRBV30	CAWSDTGLEAFF	TGTGCCTGGAGCGACACCGGGCTTGAAGCTTTCTTT
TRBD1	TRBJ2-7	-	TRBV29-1	CSVRQGTPYEQYF	TGCAGCGTCCGACAGGGGACCCCCTACGAGCAGTACTTC
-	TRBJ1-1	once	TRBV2	CASSEANSVFVSEAFF	TGTGCCAGCAGTGAAGCGAACTCGGTGTTTGTCTCTGAAGCTTTCTTT
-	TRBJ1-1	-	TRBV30	CAYQGGATEAFF	TGTGCCTACCAGGGAGGAGCCACTGAAGCTTTCTTT
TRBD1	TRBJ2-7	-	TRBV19	CASSIQGAPYEQYF	TGTGCCAGTAGTATACAGGGGGCCCCCTACGAGCAGTACTTC
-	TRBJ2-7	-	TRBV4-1	CASSHEDSLYEQYF	TGCGCCAGCAGCCACGAGGACAGCCTCTACGAGCAGTACTTC
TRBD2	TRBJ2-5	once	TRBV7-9	CASSYIAGGRETQYF	TGTGCCAGCAGCTACATAGCGGGAGGGAGAGAGACCCAGTACTTC
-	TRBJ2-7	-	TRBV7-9	CASSSMGPYEQYF	TGTGCCAGCAGCTCCATGGGGCCCTACGAGCAGTACTTC
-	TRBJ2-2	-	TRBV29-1	CSAEQGYGGELFF	TGCAGCGCCGAACAGGGATATGGCGGGGAGCTGTTTTTT
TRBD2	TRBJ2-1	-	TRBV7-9	CASSLVTSGSNEQFF	TGTGCCAGCAGCTTAGTGACTAGCGGGAGTAATGAGCAGTTCTTC